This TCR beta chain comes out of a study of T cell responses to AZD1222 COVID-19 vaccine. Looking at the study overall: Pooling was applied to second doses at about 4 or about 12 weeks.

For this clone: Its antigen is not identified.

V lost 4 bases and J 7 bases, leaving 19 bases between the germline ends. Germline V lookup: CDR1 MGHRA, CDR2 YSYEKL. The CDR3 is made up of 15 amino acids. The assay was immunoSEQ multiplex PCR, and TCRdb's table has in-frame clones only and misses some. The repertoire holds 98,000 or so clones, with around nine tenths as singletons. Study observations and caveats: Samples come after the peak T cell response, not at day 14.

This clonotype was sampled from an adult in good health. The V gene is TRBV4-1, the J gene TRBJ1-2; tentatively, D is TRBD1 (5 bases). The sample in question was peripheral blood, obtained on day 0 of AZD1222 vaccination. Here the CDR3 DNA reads TGCGCCAGCAGCCCTGGGGGAGTGGATCTTGGTGGCTACACCTTC. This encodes CASSPGGVDLGGYTF.